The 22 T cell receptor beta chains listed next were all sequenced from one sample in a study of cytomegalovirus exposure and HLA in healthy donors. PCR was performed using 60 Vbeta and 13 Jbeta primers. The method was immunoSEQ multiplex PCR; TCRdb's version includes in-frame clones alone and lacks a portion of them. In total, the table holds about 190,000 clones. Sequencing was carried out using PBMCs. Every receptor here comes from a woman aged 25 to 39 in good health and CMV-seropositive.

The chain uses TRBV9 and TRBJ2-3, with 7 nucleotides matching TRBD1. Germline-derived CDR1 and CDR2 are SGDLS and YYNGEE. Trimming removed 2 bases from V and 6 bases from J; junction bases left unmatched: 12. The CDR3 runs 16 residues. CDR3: CASSVFPGQPGDTQYF. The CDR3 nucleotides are TGTGCCAGCAGCGTTTTTCCGGGACAGCCAGGGGATACGCAGTATTTT.

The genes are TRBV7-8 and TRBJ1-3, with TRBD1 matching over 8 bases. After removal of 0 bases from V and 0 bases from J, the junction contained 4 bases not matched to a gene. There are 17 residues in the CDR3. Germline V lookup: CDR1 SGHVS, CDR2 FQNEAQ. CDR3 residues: CASSLAGQGVSGNTIYF. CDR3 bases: TGTGCCAGCAGCTTAGCAGGACAGGGCGTCTCTGGAAACACCATATATTTT.

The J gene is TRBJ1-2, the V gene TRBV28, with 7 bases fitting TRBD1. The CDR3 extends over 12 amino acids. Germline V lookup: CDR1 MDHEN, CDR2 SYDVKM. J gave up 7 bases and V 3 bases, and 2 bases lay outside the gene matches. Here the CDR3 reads CASSLTGFGYTF. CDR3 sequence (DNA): TGTGCCAGCAGTTTGACAGGGTTTGGCTACACCTTC.

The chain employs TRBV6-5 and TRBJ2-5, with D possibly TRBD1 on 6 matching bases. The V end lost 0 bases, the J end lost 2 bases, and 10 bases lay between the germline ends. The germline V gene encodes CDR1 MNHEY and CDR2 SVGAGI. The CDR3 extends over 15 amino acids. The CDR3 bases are TGTGCCAGCAGTTACTCGAAGAGGGGGCAAGAGACCCAGTACTTC. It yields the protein CASSYSKRGQETQYF.

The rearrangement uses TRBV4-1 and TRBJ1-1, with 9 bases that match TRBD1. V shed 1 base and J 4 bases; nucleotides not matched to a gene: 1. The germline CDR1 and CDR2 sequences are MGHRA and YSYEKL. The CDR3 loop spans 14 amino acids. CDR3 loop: CASSQGDRATEAFF. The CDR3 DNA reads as TGCGCCAGCAGCCAAGGGGACAGGGCCACTGAAGCTTTCTTT.

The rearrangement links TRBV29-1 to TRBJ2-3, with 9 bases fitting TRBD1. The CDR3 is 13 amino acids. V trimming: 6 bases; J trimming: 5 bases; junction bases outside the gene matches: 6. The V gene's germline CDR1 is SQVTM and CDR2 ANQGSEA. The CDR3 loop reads CSVEQGAGDTQYF. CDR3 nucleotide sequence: TGCAGCGTCGAACAGGGGGCTGGAGATACGCAGTATTTT.

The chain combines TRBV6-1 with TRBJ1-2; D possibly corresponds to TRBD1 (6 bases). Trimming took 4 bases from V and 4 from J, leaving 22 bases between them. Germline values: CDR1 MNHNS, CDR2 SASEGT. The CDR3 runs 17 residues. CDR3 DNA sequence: TGTGCCAGCAGTGGGGCGCCCGGGACACAGATTGCCTATGGCTACACCTTC. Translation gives CASSGAPGTQIAYGYTF.

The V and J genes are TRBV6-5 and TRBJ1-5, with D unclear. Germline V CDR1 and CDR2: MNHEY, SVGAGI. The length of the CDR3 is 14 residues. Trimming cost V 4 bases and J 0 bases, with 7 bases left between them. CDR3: CASSSRYSNQPQHF. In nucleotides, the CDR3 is TGTGCCAGCAGTTCCCGGTATAGCAATCAGCCCCAGCATTTT.

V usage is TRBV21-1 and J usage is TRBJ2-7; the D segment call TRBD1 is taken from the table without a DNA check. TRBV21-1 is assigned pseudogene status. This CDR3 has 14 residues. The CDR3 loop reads CASSARQGAYEQYF. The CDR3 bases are TGTGCCAGCAGCGCGCGACAGGGGGCCTACGAGCAGTACTTC.

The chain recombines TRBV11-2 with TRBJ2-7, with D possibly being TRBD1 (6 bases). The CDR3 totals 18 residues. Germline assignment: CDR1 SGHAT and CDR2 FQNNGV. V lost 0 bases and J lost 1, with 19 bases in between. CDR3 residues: CASSLEMDSLSPSYEQYF. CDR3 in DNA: TGTGCCAGCAGCTTAGAAATGGACAGCCTTTCCCCTTCCTACGAGCAGTACTTC.

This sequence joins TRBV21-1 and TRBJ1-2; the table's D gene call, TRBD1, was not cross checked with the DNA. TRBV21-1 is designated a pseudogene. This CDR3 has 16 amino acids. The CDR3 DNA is TGTGCCAGCAGCAAAAAAGGGGAAAAAACAGGCTGTGGCTACACCTTC. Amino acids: CASSKKGEKTGCGYTF.

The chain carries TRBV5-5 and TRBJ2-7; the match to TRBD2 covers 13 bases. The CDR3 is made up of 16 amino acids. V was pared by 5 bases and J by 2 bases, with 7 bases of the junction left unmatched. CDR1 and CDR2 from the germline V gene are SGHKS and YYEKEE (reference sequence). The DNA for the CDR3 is TGTGCCAGCAGAACAGAGGGACTAGCGGGACCCTACGAGCAGTACTTC. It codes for CASRTEGLAGPYEQYF.

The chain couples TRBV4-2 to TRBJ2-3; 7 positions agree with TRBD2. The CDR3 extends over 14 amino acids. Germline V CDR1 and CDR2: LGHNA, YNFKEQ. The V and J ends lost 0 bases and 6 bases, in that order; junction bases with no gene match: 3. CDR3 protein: CASSQEWRGDTQYF. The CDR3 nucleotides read TGTGCCAGCAGCCAAGAGTGGCGGGGGGATACGCAGTATTTT.

The CDR3 sequence: CASSDSQGALYEKLFF. The CDR3 DNA reads as TGTGCCAGCAGTGACAGCCAGGGGGCGCTTTATGAAAAACTGTTTTTT. The chain employs TRBV6-4 and TRBJ1-4, with 8 bases aligning to TRBD1. The CDR3 runs to 16 residues. V was pared by 2 bases and J by 6 bases, with 8 bases of the junction left unmatched. Germline CDR1 reads MRHNA; CDR2 reads SNTAGT.

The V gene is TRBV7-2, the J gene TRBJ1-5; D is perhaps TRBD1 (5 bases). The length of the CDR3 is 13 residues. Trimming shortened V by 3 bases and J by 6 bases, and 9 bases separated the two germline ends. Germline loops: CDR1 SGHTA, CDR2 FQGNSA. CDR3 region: CASSFEQVQPQHF. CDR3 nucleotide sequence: TGTGCCAGCAGCTTCGAACAGGTTCAGCCCCAGCATTTT.

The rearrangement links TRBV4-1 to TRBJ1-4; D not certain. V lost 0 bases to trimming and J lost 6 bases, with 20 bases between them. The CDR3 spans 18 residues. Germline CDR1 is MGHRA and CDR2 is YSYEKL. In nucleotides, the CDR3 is TGCGCCAGCAGCCAAGACTGGTTTGAAGGAGGTGGAGATGAAAAACTGTTTTTT. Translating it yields CASSQDWFEGGGDEKLFF.

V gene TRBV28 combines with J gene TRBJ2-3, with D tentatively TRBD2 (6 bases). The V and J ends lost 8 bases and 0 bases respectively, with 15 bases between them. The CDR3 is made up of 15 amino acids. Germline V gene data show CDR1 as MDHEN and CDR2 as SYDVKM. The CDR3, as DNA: TGTGCCAGCGGAGGGCATGGGGGTAGCACAGATACGCAGTATTTT. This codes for CASGGHGGSTDTQYF.

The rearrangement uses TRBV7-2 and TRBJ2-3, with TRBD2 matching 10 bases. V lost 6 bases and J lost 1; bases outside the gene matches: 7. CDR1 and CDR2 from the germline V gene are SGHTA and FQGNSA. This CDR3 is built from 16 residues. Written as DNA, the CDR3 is TGTGCCAGCAGGAGCGGGAGGGCCGATGGCACAGATACGCAGTATTTT. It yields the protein CASRSGRADGTDTQYF.

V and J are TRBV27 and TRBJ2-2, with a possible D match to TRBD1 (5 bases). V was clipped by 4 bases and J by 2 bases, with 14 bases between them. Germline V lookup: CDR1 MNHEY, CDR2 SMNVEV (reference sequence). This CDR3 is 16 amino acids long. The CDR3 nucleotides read TGTGCCAGCAGTTCCTACAGGACCGGTAACACCGGGGAGCTGTTTTTT. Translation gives CASSSYRTGNTGELFF.

The CDR3 protein is CASSEWSGAPGANVLTF. The CDR3 nucleotides read TGTGCCAGCAGTGAATGGAGCGGGGCGCCTGGGGCCAACGTCCTGACTTTC. V usage is TRBV6-1 and J usage is TRBJ2-6, with 7 bases fitting TRBD2. Looked up from germline, CDR1 is MNHNS and CDR2 is SASEGT. The CDR3 consists of 17 residues. V lost 2 bases and J lost 2; bases outside the gene matches: 6.

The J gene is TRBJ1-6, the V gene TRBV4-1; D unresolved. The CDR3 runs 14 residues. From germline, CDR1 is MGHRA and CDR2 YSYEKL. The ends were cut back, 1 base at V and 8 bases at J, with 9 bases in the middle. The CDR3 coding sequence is TGCGCCAGCAGCCAAGTTCGGGAGGATTCACCCCTCCACTTT. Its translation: CASSQVREDSPLHF.

CDR3 sequence: CASAVRVVYGYTF. CDR3 nucleotide sequence: TGTGCCAGCGCTGTTCGGGTCGTCTATGGCTACACCTTC. V gene TRBV7-2 combines with J gene TRBJ1-2; D gene uncertain. V lost 8 bases to trimming and J lost 4 bases, with 14 bases between them. Germline loops: CDR1 SGHTA, CDR2 FQGNSA. The CDR3 totals 13 residues.